This T cell receptor (beta chain) stems from a study of beta chain features in type 1 diabetes. Study results and limitations: HLA effects on TCRB rearrangement stayed unresolved here. All four CD4+ subsets from Type 1 diabetes patients carried moderately but significantly shorter TCRB CDR3s.

Every isolated RNA sample was fully reverse transcribed, so sequencing captured expressed TCRB transcripts. Data came from immunoSEQ multiplex PCR; TCRdb stores just in-frame clones and leaves some out. The sample yields around 280,000 clones, about 15% seen once. This clone has just a few counts. The target antigen is unknown. Trimming cost V 6 bases and J 6 bases; bases outside gene matches: 7. This CDR3 has 13 amino acids. The germline V gene encodes CDR1 MDHEN and CDR2 SYDVKM. The chain employs TRBV28 and TRBJ2-7; 8 bases fit TRBD1. Source material: naive CD4+ T cells from blood. The receptor's source is a man between 18 and 29 years old with type 1 diabetes. This CDR3 reads CASRDRAWGEQYF. The DNA of the CDR3 is TGTGCCAGCAGGGACAGGGCATGGGGCGAGCAGTACTTC.